This TCR beta chain was captured by sequencing in a study of blood T cell repertoires in COVID-19. Study-level information: Samples taken during acute and convalescent COVID-19 were collected in the United States, Italy and Spain. Sample material is recorded as cDNA or gDNA derived from T cells, B-cell-depleted T cells, or PBMCs.

In the study's own analysis: Researchers report that nucleated cell counts were estimated from reference gene primer amplification. Assay used: immunoSEQ multiplex PCR; TCRdb lists only in-frame clones, some missing. That table furnishes V, J and clone size, whereas the DNA furnished D and trimming. The sample has under 300,000 clones, more than 65% seen once; the top ten hold approximately 2.3%. Germline V gene data show CDR1 as LNHDA and CDR2 as SQIVND (reference sequence). Trimming took 3 bases from V and 2 from J, leaving 10 bases between them. The CDR3 covers 15 residues. Source material: peripheral blood. This chain uses TRBV19 with TRBJ2-2, with a weak D call TRBD2 (6 bases). The origin of this receptor is a man aged 35-49 years who had recovered from COVID-19. The CDR3 protein is CASSMGGTNTGELFF. For the CDR3, the DNA is TGTGCCAGTAGTATGGGCGGGACCAACACCGGGGAGCTGTTTTTT.